A single T cell receptor beta chain is shown here with its context. This sample stems from a study of blood T cell repertoires in COVID-19. This CDR3 is built from 15 residues. Germline assignment: CDR1 SEHNR and CDR2 FQNEAQ (reference sequence). Trimming cost V 3 bases and J 3 bases; bases outside gene matches: 6. In the study's own analysis: Estimation of nucleated cell counts was performed using reference gene primer amplification. TCRdb's copy holds only in-frame clones and misses some; the assay was immunoSEQ multiplex PCR. Clone size and V and J calls were adopted from that table, with D and trimming inferred from the DNA. The table includes around 270,000 clones, less than 90% detected once.

The chain employs TRBV7-9 and TRBJ2-3; 7 bases are a match to TRBD2. This sequence was found in a man between 25 and 39 years old with active or convalescent COVID-19. The sequencing sample was made of peripheral blood. CDR3 amino acids: CASSLGTTVTDTQYF. The CDR3 coding sequence is TGTGCCAGCAGCTTGGGGACTACCGTGACAGATACGCAGTATTTT.